The clone carrying this T cell receptor (beta chain) was found many times. Antigen specificity is unknown. The data derive from a study of T-cell reconstitution after alpha-beta-depleted transplantation in children. Notes on the study in general: The study reportedly traced alpha-beta T cells about two months after transplant to several hundred expanded graft clones. Some patients' high day-60 TCRbeta diversity was traced to surviving recipient T cells and thymic progenitors. It was newly produced T cells that mostly accounted for T-cell counts and diversity one year after transplant.

The CDR3 is 15 amino acids. Germline V gene data show CDR1 as MNHNS and CDR2 as SASEGT. V gave up 3 bases and J gave up 4 bases, with 13 bases separating them. It was with unique molecular identifiers that the TCRbeta library was prepared. TCRdb re-called the PCR reads through MiXCR, storing one row per CDR3 protein. This table holds 240,000 or so distinct CDR3 sequences, less than 9% found once. This specimen was PBMCs, mostly from graft donor cells, taken 180 days after TCRalphabeta/CD19-depleted stem cell transplant. The chain joins TRBV6-1 to TRBJ1-5; a possible D gene is TRBD1 (5 bases). The receptor comes from a male patient under 18 who had a stem cell transplant for acute lymphoblastic leukemia, so the T cells may come from the graft donor. As DNA, the CDR3 is TGTGCCAGCAGTGAGGGGCCTAACAGAAATCAGCCCCAGCATTTT. Protein: CASSEGPNRNQPQHF.